This T cell receptor beta chain was identified in a study of cytomegalovirus exposure and HLA in healthy donors. There are 15 residues in the CDR3. It was with 60 Vbeta and 13 Jbeta primers that the PCR ran. Sequenced by immunoSEQ multiplex PCR; TCRdb stores in-frame clones only, minus some. The sample holds more than 90,000 clones, approximately 76% seen once. The receptor was isolated from a man aged 45-60 years in good health and CMV-seropositive. The specimen was PBMCs. V is TRBV21-1 and J is TRBJ2-7; the D call TRBD2 from the table was never checked on the DNA. TRBV21-1 is a listed pseudogene. The CDR3 spells CASSCAGSQDNEQYF. As DNA, the CDR3 is TGTGCCAGCAGCTGTGCCGGGTCCCAAGATAACGAGCAGTACTTC.